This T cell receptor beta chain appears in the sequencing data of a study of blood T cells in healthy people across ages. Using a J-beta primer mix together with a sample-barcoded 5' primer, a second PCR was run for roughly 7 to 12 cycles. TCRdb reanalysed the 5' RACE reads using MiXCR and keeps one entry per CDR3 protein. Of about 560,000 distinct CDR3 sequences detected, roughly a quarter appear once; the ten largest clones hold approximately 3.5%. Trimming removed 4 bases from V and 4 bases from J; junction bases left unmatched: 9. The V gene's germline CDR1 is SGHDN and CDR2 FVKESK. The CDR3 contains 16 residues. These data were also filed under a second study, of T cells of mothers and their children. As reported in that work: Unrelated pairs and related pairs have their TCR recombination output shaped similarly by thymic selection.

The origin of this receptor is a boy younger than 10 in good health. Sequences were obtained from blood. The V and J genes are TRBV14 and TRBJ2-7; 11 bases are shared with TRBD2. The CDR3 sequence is CASSLLAGAPQYEQYF. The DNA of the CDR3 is TGTGCCAGCAGCCTACTAGCGGGGGCCCCCCAATACGAGCAGTACTTC.